This TCR beta chain was recorded in a study of PD-1 blockade in classical Hodgkin lymphoma (dated by TCRdb to about 2020). For context, the study as a whole: The study used TCR beta sequencing and CyTOF to define a peripheral blood immune signature of response to PD-1 blockade in classical Hodgkin lymphoma. Overall study results and their limits: Only a single clinical trial cohort was studied, and what caused the repertoire differences, possibly disease activity or prior therapy, remained undefined. Baseline TCR diversity was reported as lower in newly diagnosed patients than in healthy donors, and lower still in relapsed/refractory patients.

The time point label, read with the paper, signifies: newly diagnosed, previously untreated cHL patient sample. Using a Miltenyi CD4+ T cell isolation kit, CD4+ T cells were purified from thawed PBMCs through magnetic negative selection. PBMCs from patients with newly diagnosed, previously untreated classical Hodgkin lymphoma were sequenced as a comparison group for the relapsed/refractory trial patients. Peripheral blood was collected in 8 mL Vacutainer Cell Preparation Tubes, from which PBMCs were isolated by centrifugation and then cryopreserved. Purified CD4+ and CD8+ fractions were prepared only for cases where an additional PBMC sample was available. Magnetically labelled cells were removed on LS columns in a quadroMACS separator, and the flow-through was retained as the purified fraction. Reading the germline V gene (reference sequence) gives CDR1 MNHEY and CDR2 SMNVEV. From its cysteine to its phenylalanine, the CDR3 spans 15 amino acids. Here the CDR3 DNA is all that survives: 45 bases in frame from base 1. V was cut back by 6 bases and J by 0 bases, leaving a gap of 11 bases between them.

Points on this clone: Its recognized antigen is unknown. No base-level quality is on record; no much larger clone is a single base apart.

The Qiagen DNeasy kit was used to extract genomic DNA from unsorted PBMCs and from the negatively selected CD4+ and CD8+ fractions. TCR beta CDR3 regions were amplified by immunoSEQ multiplex PCR using primers annealing to V and J segments. A synthetic immune receptor repertoire was used to minimize amplification bias, and any remaining bias was removed computationally after sequencing. Per the original workflow: Repertoire diversity was quantified as the Shannon entropy index using custom Python scripts. Unsorted, CD4+ and CD8+ repertoires were examined separately, except in combined analyses, for which CD4+ and CD8+ sequences were merged in silico. As stored in TCRdb, this immuneACCESS dataset retains in-frame rearrangements with V and J assigned. A fraction of the clones does not appear; measured against another copy, unresolved V genes explain less than half of the discrepancy, and the remainder lacks a known reason. D and trimming come from the DNA, and the V and J calls and clone size come from that table. The sample profile shows about 25,000 clones; less than 95% of them were found once. The leading ten clones occupy 0.5% to 0.55% of the sample.

The receptor chain draws on TRBV27 and TRBJ1-4, with TRBD1 perhaps the D gene, on 6 matching bases. Sequenced: CD4+ T cells from blood. This sequence was found in a human donor with classical Hodgkin lymphoma. DNA sequence: TGTGCCAGCAGCCGACAGGTGGCAACTAATGAAAAACTGTTTTTT. Its protein product is CASSRQVATNEKLFF.